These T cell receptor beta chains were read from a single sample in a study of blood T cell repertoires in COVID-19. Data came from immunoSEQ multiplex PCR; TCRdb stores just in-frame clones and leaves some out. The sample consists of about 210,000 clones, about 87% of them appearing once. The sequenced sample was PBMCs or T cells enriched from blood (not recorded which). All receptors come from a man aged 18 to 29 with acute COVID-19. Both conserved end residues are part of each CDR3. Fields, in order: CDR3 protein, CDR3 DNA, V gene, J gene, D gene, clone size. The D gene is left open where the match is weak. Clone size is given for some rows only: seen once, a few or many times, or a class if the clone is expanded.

CASSQVWAVGSGNTIYF	TGCGCCAGCAGCCAAGTTTGGGCAGTCGGCTCTGGAAACACCATATATTTT	TRBV4-1	TRBJ1-3	NA	NA
CASSPGRGTYEQYF	TGTGCCAGCAGTCCCGGGAGGGGCACCTACGAGCAGTACTTC	TRBV3-1/TRBV3-2	TRBJ2-7	TRBD2	NA
CASSSGDGVTEAFF	TGTGCCAGCAGCTCAGGGGACGGGGTGACTGAAGCTTTCTTT	TRBV7-9	TRBJ1-1	NA	NA
CASSSHSGTTRDTQYF	TGTGCCAGCAGCTCTCACTCCGGGACTACCAGAGATACGCAGTATTTT	TRBV7-2	TRBJ2-3	TRBD2	NA
CASSESPPSLSSTDTQYF	TGTGCCAGCAGTGAATCCCCCCCTTCACTCTCGAGCACAGATACGCAGTATTTT	TRBV25-1	TRBJ2-3	NA	NA
CASSVTGGGTEAFF	TGTGCCAGCAGCGTTACAGGGGGTGGCACTGAAGCTTTCTTT	TRBV11-2	TRBJ1-1	TRBD1	NA
CASSVSSGPNSPLHF	TGTGCCAGCAGCGTATCGTCAGGGCCCAATTCACCCCTCCACTTT	TRBV9	TRBJ1-6	NA	NA
CASSLSAVPETQYF	TGTGCCAGCAGCTTAAGCGCGGTTCCAGAGACCCAGTACTTC	TRBV7-3	TRBJ2-5	NA	NA
CASSQGTENNSPLHF	TGTGCCAGCAGCCAGGGGACAGAGAATAATTCACCCCTCCACTTT	TRBV3-1/TRBV3-2	TRBJ1-6	TRBD1	NA
CASRDTSGRAGEQYF	TGTGCCAGCAGAGATACTAGCGGGAGGGCGGGGGAGCAGTACTTC	TRBV5-6	TRBJ2-7	TRBD2	NA
CASSPDRTSYEQYF	TGTGCCAGCAGCCCAGACAGGACCTCCTACGAGCAGTACTTC	TRBV5-6	TRBJ2-7	NA	NA
CASSLQAGPFSGNTIYF	TGTGCCAGCAGTTTACAGGCAGGCCCATTCTCTGGAAACACCATATATTTT	TRBV28	TRBJ1-3	NA	NA
CACGGGSDTQYF	TGTGCCTGCGGGGGTGGGTCAGATACGCAGTATTTT	TRBV30	TRBJ2-3	NA	NA
CASSLEGSALFF	TGTGCCAGCAGCTTAGAGGGGTCTGCCTTGTTCTTC	TRBV7-2	TRBJ2-1	NA	NA
CASSKGFRGSTGELFF	TGTGCCAGCAGCAAAGGATTCAGGGGTAGCACCGGGGAGCTGTTTTTT	TRBV21-1	TRBJ2-2	NA	NA
CASSAETEMNTEAFF	TGTGCCAGCAGCGCCGAGACAGAAATGAACACTGAAGCTTTCTTT	TRBV9	TRBJ1-1	NA	NA
CASSSWGRRPDNEQFF	TGTGCCAGTAGTTCCTGGGGGCGGAGACCGGACAATGAGCAGTTCTTC	TRBV19	TRBJ2-1	NA	NA
CATSDTGTGSYEQYF	TGTGCCACCAGTGACACCGGGACAGGGTCCTACGAGCAGTACTTC	TRBV24-1	TRBJ2-7	TRBD1	once
CASSELGLADNEQFF	TGTGCCAGCAGTGAGCTAGGACTAGCGGACAATGAGCAGTTCTTC	TRBV2	TRBJ2-1	TRBD2	NA
CASSFSAGRDTGELFF	TGTGCCAGCAGTTTTAGTGCAGGGCGCGACACCGGGGAGCTGTTTTTT	TRBV28	TRBJ2-2	NA	NA
CASRPGLGEYEQYF	TGTGCCAGCAGGCCCGGACTAGGAGAATACGAGCAGTACTTC	TRBV28	TRBJ2-7	TRBD2	NA
CASSRNSGTASTDTQYF	TGTGCCAGCAGCCGCAACTCCGGGACAGCTAGCACAGATACGCAGTATTTT	TRBV7-8	TRBJ2-3	TRBD1	once
CASSLREGGKLF	TGTGCCAGCAGTTTACGGGAGGGGGGAAAGCTCTTC	TRBV28	TRBJ2-1	TRBD2	NA
CASSLTGATDTQYF	TGTGCCAGCAGCTTGACAGGGGCAACAGATACGCAGTATTTT	TRBV3-1/TRBV3-2	TRBJ2-3	TRBD1	NA
CAWSQTGQGNTIYF	TGTGCCTGGAGTCAAACGGGACAGGGGAACACCATATATTTT	TRBV30	TRBJ1-3	TRBD1	NA
CATSDQRKTQYF	TGTGCCACCAGTGACCAGCGGAAGACCCAGTACTTC	TRBV24-1	TRBJ2-5	NA	NA
CASSIRGSGLNTEAFF	TGTGCCAGCAGCATTAGAGGAAGCGGATTGAACACTGAAGCTTTCTTT	TRBV13	TRBJ1-1	NA	many
CSAEGSGQGATEAFF	TGCAGCGCCGAGGGGTCGGGACAGGGGGCAACTGAAGCTTTCTTT	TRBV29-1	TRBJ1-1	TRBD1	NA
CASSSTTGTGAYEQYF	TGTGCCAGCAGTTCGACTACCGGGACAGGGGCCTACGAGCAGTACTTC	TRBV27	TRBJ2-7	TRBD1	NA
CASNLGGYNEQFF	TGCGCCAGCAATTTGGGGGGGTACAATGAGCAGTTCTTC	TRBV5-1	TRBJ2-1	TRBD2	NA
CASSPRLAGARETQYF	TGTGCCAGCAGTCCCCGACTAGCGGGAGCAAGGGAGACCCAGTACTTC	TRBV28	TRBJ2-5	TRBD2	NA
CASNRVPRQDSYEQYF	TGTGCCAGCAACAGGGTCCCCAGACAGGATTCCTACGAGCAGTACTTC	TRBV21-1	TRBJ2-7	NA	NA
CASSTRTRSDEQYF	TGTGCCAGCAGCACCCGGACTAGGAGCGACGAGCAGTACTTC	TRBV11-3	TRBJ2-7	TRBD2	once
CASSIQPGQSYEQYF	TGTGCCAGCAGTATACAGCCGGGACAGTCCTACGAGCAGTACTTC	TRBV27	TRBJ2-7	TRBD1	few
CASSPIYKDNRNTIYF	TGTGCCAGCAGCCCGATCTATAAGGACAATCGCAACACCATATATTTT	TRBV3-1/TRBV3-2	TRBJ1-3	NA	once
CASSQMGGRGGDEQYF	TGCGCCAGCAGCCAGATGGGGGGTAGGGGCGGTGACGAGCAGTACTTC	TRBV4-1	TRBJ2-7	NA	NA
CASSHRAPGYEQYF	TGTGCCAGCAGCCATCGAGCGCCGGGCTACGAGCAGTACTTC	TRBV4-2	TRBJ2-7	NA	once
CASSLRRDWDNEQFF	TGTGCCAGCAGCTTACGGCGGGATTGGGACAATGAGCAGTTCTTC	TRBV11-2	TRBJ2-1	NA	NA
CASSPRRGNEQFF	TGTGCTAGCAGCCCCAGGCGAGGGAATGAGCAGTTCTTC	TRBV7-7	TRBJ2-1	NA	NA
CASSRLGESGRAWEQYF	TGTGCCAGCAGCCGCCTAGGGGAAAGCGGGAGGGCCTGGGAGCAGTACTTC	TRBV4-2	TRBJ2-7	TRBD2	NA
CASSSVEGPNEQFF	TGTGCCAGCAGCTCTGTGGAGGGTCCCAATGAGCAGTTCTTC	TRBV11-2	TRBJ2-1	NA	NA
CASSEGQGRKLFF	TGTGCCAGCAGTGAGGGTCAGGGGAGAAAACTGTTTTTT	TRBV25-1	TRBJ1-4	NA	NA
CASSLRQGATEAFF	TGTGCCAGCAGTTTAAGACAGGGGGCTACTGAAGCTTTCTTT	TRBV27	TRBJ1-1	TRBD1	NA
CASSLAVTSGYNEQFF	TGTGCCAGCAGCTTGGCCGTAACTAGCGGCTACAATGAGCAGTTCTTC	TRBV5-8	TRBJ2-1	TRBD2	NA
CASSPRMGQPYEQYF	TGCGCCAGCAGCCCCCGCATGGGACAACCCTACGAGCAGTACTTC	TRBV4-1	TRBJ2-7	NA	NA